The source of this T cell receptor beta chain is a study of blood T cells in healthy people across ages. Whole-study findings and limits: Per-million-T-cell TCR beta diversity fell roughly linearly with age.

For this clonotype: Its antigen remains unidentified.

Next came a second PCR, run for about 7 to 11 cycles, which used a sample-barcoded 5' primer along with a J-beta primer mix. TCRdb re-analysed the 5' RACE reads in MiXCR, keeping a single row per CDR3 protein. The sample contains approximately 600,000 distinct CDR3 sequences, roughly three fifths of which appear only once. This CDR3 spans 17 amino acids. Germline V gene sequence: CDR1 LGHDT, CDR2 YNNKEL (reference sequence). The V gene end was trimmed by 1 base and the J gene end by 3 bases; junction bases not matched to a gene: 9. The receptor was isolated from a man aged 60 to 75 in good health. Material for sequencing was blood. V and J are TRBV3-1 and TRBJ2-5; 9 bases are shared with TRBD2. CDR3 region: CASSQGPAGGPKETQYF. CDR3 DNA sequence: TGTGCCAGCAGCCAAGGCCCCGCGGGGGGGCCCAAAGAGACCCAGTACTTC.